Below are 14 T cell receptor beta chains sequenced from a single sample in a study of cytomegalovirus exposure and HLA in healthy donors. Both 60 Vbeta primers and 13 Jbeta primers went into the PCR. The assay was immunoSEQ multiplex PCR, and TCRdb's table has in-frame clones only and misses some. The table shows 150,000 to 200,000 clones, with 62% occurring only once. The sample was PBMCs. Receptor source: a middle-aged man in good health and CMV-seronegative.

This clone was seen just once. The chain uses TRBV19 and TRBJ2-1, with TRBD1 matching over 7 bases. V trimming: 9 bases; J trimming: 3 bases; junction bases outside the gene matches: 8. Germline V gene sequence: CDR1 LNHDA, CDR2 SQIVND (reference sequence). This CDR3 has 14 amino acids. The CDR3 DNA is TGTGCCAGCCTCCCCAGGACAGGCTACAATGAGCAGTTCTTC. It specifies CASLPRTGYNEQFF.

This rearrangement joins TRBV7-2 to TRBJ2-3; 14 bases fit TRBD2. CDR3 length: 17 residues. With V trimmed by 5 bases and J by 3 bases, 7 bases remained unmatched. The V gene's germline CDR1 is SGHTA and CDR2 FQGNSA. DNA of the CDR3: TGTGCCAGCAGCCCGACTAGCGGGGGGGCCCTGACAGATACGCAGTATTTT. This encodes CASSPTSGGALTDTQYF.

This clone has only a few counts. Different DNA sequences within this sample yield the same CDR3. V gene TRBV19 combines with J gene TRBJ1-2, with TRBD1 as a possible D gene (5 bases). The V end lost 1 base, the J end lost 2 bases, and 8 bases lay between the germline ends. Germline assignment: CDR1 LNHDA and CDR2 SQIVND (reference sequence). The length of the CDR3 is 14 residues. CDR3 sequence (DNA): TGTGCCAGTAGTATAGGTGCAGGGAACTATGGCTACACCTTC. Translated, it gives CASSIGAGNYGYTF. Combining the CDR3 with reference TRBV19 and TRBJ1-2 gives the whole variable domain DGGITQSPKYLFRKEGQNVTLSCEQNLNHDAMYWYRQDPGQGLRLIYYSQIVNDFQKGDIAEGYSVSREKKESFPLTVTSAQKNPTAFYLCASSIGAGNYGYTFGSGTRLTVV.

This chain joins TRBV10-3 and TRBJ1-5; maybe TRBD1 (6 bases). With 0 bases removed from V and 6 bases from J, the gap between germline ends came to 9 bases. Germline CDR1 reads ENHRY; CDR2 reads SYGVKD. The length of the CDR3 is 14 residues. CDR3 sequence reads: CAISESTGSQPQHF. CDR3 in DNA: TGTGCCATCAGTGAGTCGACAGGAAGTCAGCCCCAGCATTTT.

This sequence joins TRBV7-2 and TRBJ2-3, with 12 bases lining up with TRBD2. The germline CDR1 and CDR2 sequences are SGHTA and FQGNSA. Germline trimming cut 4 bases from V and 8 bases from J; bases unmatched to any gene: 7. This CDR3 has 15 residues. DNA for the CDR3: TGTGCCAGCAGCTCCGCTAGCGGGGGGGCTGGTACGCAGTATTTT. It is translated as CASSSASGGAGTQYF.

This chain joins TRBV9 and TRBJ1-1; 8 bases match TRBD1. The ends lost 2 bases at V and 1 base at J; junction bases unmatched: 4. The CDR3 is 15 amino acids. Germline V gene data show CDR1 as SGDLS and CDR2 as YYNGEE. The CDR3: CASSVTGGRNTEAFF. The CDR3 DNA reads as TGTGCCAGCAGCGTCACAGGGGGGCGGAACACTGAAGCTTTCTTT.

The rearrangement uses TRBV19 and TRBJ1-5; D is unclear. This CDR3 comprises 13 residues. V lost 0 bases and J 8 bases, leaving 8 bases between the germline ends. Germline V gives CDR1 LNHDA, CDR2 SQIVND (reference sequence). CDR3 coding DNA: TGTGCCAGTAGTATAGAACCCGGGAAGCCCCAGCATTTT. Translation: CASSIEPGKPQHF.

The genes are TRBV25-1 and TRBJ1-4, with no clear D. This CDR3 is 14 amino acids long. The V end lost 6 bases, the J end lost 8 bases, and 16 bases lay between the germline ends. Per germline, CDR1 MGHDK and CDR2 SYGVNS. Written as DNA, the CDR3 is TGTGCCAGCAGGGCCCCAGGTAATACCGAAAAACTGTTTTTT. Translating gives CASRAPGNTEKLFF.

The chain combines TRBV6-1 with TRBJ2-2; 9 positions match TRBD1. Germline-derived CDR1 and CDR2 are MNHNS and SASEGT. CDR3 size: 15 residues. The V segment lost 6 bases and the J segment 5 bases; nucleotides outside the gene matches: 7. DNA of the CDR3: TGTGCCAGCAGAGGGACAGGGCTTGGGACCGGGGAGCTGTTTTTT. The encoded protein is CASRGTGLGTGELFF.

This clone has just one count. The chain has TRBV21-1 and TRBJ2-7; the D call of TRBD1 is as the table states it, not checked on the DNA. TRBV21-1 is assigned pseudogene status. This CDR3 contains 15 residues. The CDR3 region is CASSKAADRAYEQYF. The CDR3 coding sequence is TGTGCCAGCAGCAAAGCGGCGGACAGGGCCTACGAGCAGTACTTC.

This clone has more than one count but fewer than ten. The chain couples TRBV6-1 to TRBJ1-5; TRBD1 might be the D (5 bases). The CDR3 length is 16 residues. V shed 4 bases and J shed 1 base, with 14 bases lying between them. CDR1 and CDR2 (germline): MNHNS, SASEGT. The CDR3 nucleotides are TGTGCCAGCAGTGCGATCGGGGGGGGAAGCAATCAGCCCCAGCATTTT. Its translation: CASSAIGGGSNQPQHF.

The genes are TRBV11-1 and TRBJ2-2; possible D gene TRBD1, 5 bases. The CDR3 sequence is 15 residues long. Trimming left V 4 bases short and J 1 base short, with 10 bases between. Germline V lookup: CDR1 SGHAT, CDR2 FQDESV (reference sequence). The CDR3 sequence is CASSSARGNTGELFF. In DNA, the CDR3 is TGTGCCAGCAGCTCCGCTAGGGGGAACACCGGGGAGCTGTTTTTT.

Concerning this clone itself: At one boundary the junction diverges from the germline segment, which might be a read error. The rearrangement joins TRBV7-9 to TRBJ2-3; D is perhaps TRBD1 (6 bases). This CDR3 region has 17 residues. Germline lookup yields CDR1 SEHNR and CDR2 FQNEAQ (reference sequence). The CDR3: CSSSLILTLGATDTQYF. The CDR3 DNA follows: TGTTCCAGCAGCTTAATTCTCACCCTGGGGGCAACAGATACGCAGTATTTT.

This clone was seen more than once but under ten times. The rearrangement joins TRBV27 to TRBJ1-1; a weak D match, TRBD1 (6 bases). The CDR3 is made up of 14 amino acids. Germline V CDR1 and CDR2: MNHEY, SMNVEV (reference sequence). Trimming removed 4 bases from V and 0 bases from J, with 9 bases in between. In DNA form, the CDR3 reads TGTGCCAGCAGTTCCGACAGGTTGAACACTGAAGCTTTCTTT. This gives the protein CASSSDRLNTEAFF.